The 5 T cell receptor beta chains below were found in one sample sequenced in a study of blood T cell repertoires in COVID-19. Sequenced by immunoSEQ multiplex PCR; TCRdb stores in-frame clones only, minus some. In the table there are just over 95,000 clones, 90% of which are singletons. The sequenced sample consisted of peripheral blood. These receptors were taken from a man between 60 and 75 years old with acute or convalescent COVID-19.

The rearrangement joins TRBV4-1 to TRBJ2-6; 9 bases are a match to TRBD2. Trimming at V came to 2 bases and at J to 0 bases, leaving 5 bases not matched to a gene. From germline, CDR1 is MGHRA and CDR2 YSYEKL. The CDR3 loop spans 18 amino acids. The CDR3 region has the DNA TGCGCCAGCAGCCAAACTAGCGGGCGGTACTCTGGGGCCAACGTCCTGACTTTC. It translates to CASSQTSGRYSGANVLTF.

This clone was found once. The gene calls are TRBV6-6 and TRBJ1-1, with 8 positions matching TRBD1. The CDR3 runs to 12 residues. The V gene's germline CDR1 is MNHNY and CDR2 SVGAGI (reference sequence). The V gene end was trimmed by 7 bases and the J gene end by 6 bases; junction bases not matched to a gene: 4. As DNA, the CDR3 is TGTGCCAGCAACGACAGGGGACCTGAAGCTTTCTTT. This sequence encodes CASNDRGPEAFF.

The CDR3 DNA reads as TGTGCCAGCAGCGTAGAGACAGAGACCAATGAAGCTTTCTTT. This sequence encodes CASSVETETNEAFF. The V and J genes are TRBV9 and TRBJ1-1, with a weak D call TRBD1 (5 bases). The CDR3 covers 14 residues. Germline assignment: CDR1 SGDLS and CDR2 YYNGEE. The V and J ends lost 0 bases and 7 bases respectively, with 13 bases between them.

Worth noting for this clone: A read error may account for a junction end that differs from germline. Within the sample, other DNA sequences also encode this same CDR3. The chain links TRBV4-2 to TRBJ2-2; TRBD2 matches at 11 bases. The germline gives CDR1 LGHNA, CDR2 YNFKEQ. This CDR3 is built from 17 residues. Written as DNA, the CDR3 is TGTGCCAGCAGCCACCCTAGCGGGGGGCGCAACACCGGAGAGCTGTTTTTT. It specifies CASSHPSGGRNTGELFF.

CDR3 sequence: CASSEGGRDNQPQHF. The CDR3 region has the DNA TGTGCCAGCAGTGAAGGGGGGAGGGACAATCAGCCCCAGCATTTT. V gene TRBV6-1 combines with J gene TRBJ1-5; maybe TRBD1 (5 bases). Trimming removed 1 base from V and 3 bases from J, with 10 bases in between. CDR3 size: 15 residues. The germline gives CDR1 MNHNS, CDR2 SASEGT.